This paragraph covers one T cell receptor (beta chain) sequence. This entry comes from a study of OX40 agonist ivuxolimab in advanced cancers. Some clones are missing from TCRdb's copy, which holds only in-frame ones; the method was immunoSEQ multiplex PCR. Of about 73,000 clones listed, 92% are singletons. V lost 2 bases to trimming and J lost 2 bases, with 14 bases between them. The CDR3 loop spans 16 amino acids. Germline assignment: CDR1 SEHNR and CDR2 FQNEAQ (reference sequence). This sequence joins TRBV7-9 and TRBJ2-3, with D tentatively TRBD2 (6 bases). The material was CD4+ or CD8+ T cells sorted from blood, obtained in a trial of the OX40 agonist ivuxolimab. This TCR was recovered from an adult with an advanced solid tumor such as melanoma, head and neck, liver or kidney cancer. CDR3 in amino acids: CASSLYGGAVTDTQYF. The DNA for the CDR3 is TGTGCCAGCAGCTTATACGGGGGAGCGGTCACAGATACGCAGTATTTT.